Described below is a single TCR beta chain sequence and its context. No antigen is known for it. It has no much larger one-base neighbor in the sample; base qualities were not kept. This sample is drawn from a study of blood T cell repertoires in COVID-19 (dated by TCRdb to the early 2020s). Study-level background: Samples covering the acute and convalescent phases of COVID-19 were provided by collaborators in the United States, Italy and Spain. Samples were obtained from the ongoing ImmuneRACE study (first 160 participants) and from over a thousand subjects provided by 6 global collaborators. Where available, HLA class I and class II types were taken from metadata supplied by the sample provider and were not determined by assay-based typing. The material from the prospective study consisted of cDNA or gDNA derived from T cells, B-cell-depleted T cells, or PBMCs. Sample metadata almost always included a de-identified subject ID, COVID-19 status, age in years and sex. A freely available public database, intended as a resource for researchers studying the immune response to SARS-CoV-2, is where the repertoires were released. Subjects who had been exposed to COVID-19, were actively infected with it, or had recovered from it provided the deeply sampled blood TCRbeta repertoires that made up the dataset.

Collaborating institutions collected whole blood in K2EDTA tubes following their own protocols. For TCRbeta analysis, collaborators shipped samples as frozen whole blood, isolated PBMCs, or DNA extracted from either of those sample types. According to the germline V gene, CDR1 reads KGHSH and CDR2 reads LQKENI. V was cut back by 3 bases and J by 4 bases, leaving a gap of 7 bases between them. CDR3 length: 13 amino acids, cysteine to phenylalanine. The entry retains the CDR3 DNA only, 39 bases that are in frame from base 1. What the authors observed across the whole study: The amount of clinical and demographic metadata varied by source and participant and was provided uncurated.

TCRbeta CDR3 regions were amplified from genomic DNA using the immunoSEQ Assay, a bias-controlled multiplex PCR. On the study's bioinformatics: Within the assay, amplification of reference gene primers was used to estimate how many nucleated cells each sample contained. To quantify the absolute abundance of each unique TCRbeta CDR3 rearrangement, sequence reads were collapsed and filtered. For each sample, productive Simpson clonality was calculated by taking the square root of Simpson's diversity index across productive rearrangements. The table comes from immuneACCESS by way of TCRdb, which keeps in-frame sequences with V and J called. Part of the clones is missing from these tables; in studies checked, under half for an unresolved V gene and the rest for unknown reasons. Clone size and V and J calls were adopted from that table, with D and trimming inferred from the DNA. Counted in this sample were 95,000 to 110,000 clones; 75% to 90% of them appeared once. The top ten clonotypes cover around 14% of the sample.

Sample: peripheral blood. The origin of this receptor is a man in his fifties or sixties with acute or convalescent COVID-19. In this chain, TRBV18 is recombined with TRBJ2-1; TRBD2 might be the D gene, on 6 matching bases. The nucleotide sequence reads TGTGCCAGCTCACCCGGGACTTACAATGAGCAGTTCTTC. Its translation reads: CASSPGTYNEQFF.